This T cell receptor (beta chain) was found in a study of CD4 T cells in relation to SARS-CoV-2 and coronaviruses. On the study more broadly: After around 10 days of antigen culture, PBMC TCR beta CDR3s were sequenced.

Measured with immunoSEQ multiplex PCR; TCRdb has only the in-frame clones, and not every one. The sample yields some 26,000 clones, 74% seen once. The unexposed donors gave CD4+ T cells in about 2011-2019, prior to COVID-19. Isolation of CD4+ T cells took place after 10 days in culture. As cell numbers allowed, unexposed-donor CD4+ T cells faced SARS-CoV-2 S/N and four cold-coronavirus spikes. Notes on this clone: Its antigen is unidentified.

This TCR came from a human donor in good health. Sequencing input: CD4+ T cells from PBMCs, cultured in vitro.

This CDR3 reads CSALDSNYGYTF. The CDR3 DNA is TGCAGCGCCCTGGACAGTAACTATGGCTACACCTTC. This chain links TRBV29-1 with TRBJ1-2; a possible D gene is TRBD1 (6 bases). This CDR3 is built from 12 residues. V lost 7 bases to trimming and J lost 1 base, with 10 bases between them. From germline, CDR1 is SQVTM and CDR2 ANQGSEA.